The rows below give T cell receptor beta chains drawn from one sample of a study of shared clonotypes between healthy human individuals. Some clones are missing from TCRdb's copy, which holds only in-frame ones; the method was immunoSEQ multiplex PCR. The sample contains about 580,000 clones, more than 95% of which appear only once. What was sequenced was naive CD8+ T cells sorted from blood. These receptors originate from a man younger than 45 in good health. CDR3s include the opening cysteine and the closing phenylalanine or tryptophan. The order of the fields is J gene, D gene, V gene, clone size, CDR3 DNA, CDR3 protein. A D gene is named only where the DNA matches it firmly. Clone sizes are given selectively: once, few, many, or a class where the clone is expanded.

TRBJ2-7 | - | TRBV20-1 | - | TGCAGTGCCGGCCTCAACTACGAGCAGTACTTC | CSAGLNYEQYF
TRBJ1-1 | - | TRBV29-1 | - | TGCAGCGTCAACCGATTACAGGGCCCGGGCACTGAAGCTTTCTTT | CSVNRLQGPGTEAFF
TRBJ2-3 | - | TRBV11-3 | - | TGTGCCAGCAGCTTCGGCAGGGAGAACACAGATACGCAGTATTTT | CASSFGRENTDTQYF
TRBJ2-1 | TRBD1 | TRBV9 | once | TGTGCCAGCAGCGTCGACAGGGTCGACAATGAGCAGTTCTTC | CASSVDRVDNEQFF
TRBJ2-7 | - | TRBV11-2 | - | TGTGCCAGCAGCTTTGGCACTCCTAGGGTTACATCCTACGAGCAGTACTTC | CASSFGTPRVTSYEQYF
TRBJ2-1 | TRBD2 | TRBV6-1 | - | TGTGCCACAGGGACTAGCGGGAGAGACTACAATGAGCAGTTCTTC | CATGTSGRDYNEQFF
TRBJ2-1 | TRBD2 | TRBV5-1 | once | TGCGCCAGCAGCCTGGAGGGACTAGCGGGAGTTGGTGAGCAGTTCTTC | CASSLEGLAGVGEQFF
TRBJ2-1 | - | TRBV21-1 | - | TGTGCCAGCAGCAAAGTCGTGGAGGCTAGCGGGAGGTGGTATGAGCAGTTCTTC | CASSKVVEASGRWYEQFF
TRBJ1-1 | - | TRBV6-6 | - | TGTGCCAGCAGTTACTCTGGGGGGGTTAACACTGAAGCTTTCTTT | CASSYSGGVNTEAFF
TRBJ2-7 | TRBD1 | TRBV5-6 | - | TGTGCCAGCAGCTCGGACAGGGAGCCCTACGAGCAGTACTTC | CASSSDREPYEQYF
TRBJ1-1 | - | TRBV7-3 | - | TGTGCCAGCAGCTTATCGGGGGAGAACACTGAAGCTTTCTTT | CASSLSGENTEAFF
TRBJ2-3 | TRBD2 | TRBV2 | - | TGTGCCAGCAGTGAAGGACTAGCGGGTTTCACAGATACGCAGTATTTT | CASSEGLAGFTDTQYF
TRBJ2-7 | TRBD2 | TRBV5-1 | - | TGCGCCAGCAGTTCACAGAGCGGGAGCCCCTCCGAGCAGTACTTC | CASSSQSGSPSEQYF
TRBJ2-7 | - | TRBV28 | - | TGTGCCAGCAGCCTAAGCTCCTACGAGCAGTACTTC | CASSLSSYEQYF
TRBJ1-5 | - | TRBV5-8 | - | TGTGCCAGCAGCTTGGCCCGGACAGATAGCAATCAGCCCCAGCATTTT | CASSLARTDSNQPQHF
TRBJ1-2 | - | TRBV11-2 | - | TGTGCCAGCAGCTTAGCGCAGCATGGCTACACCTTC | CASSLAQHGYTF
TRBJ2-5 | - | TRBV21-1 | - | TGTGCCAGCAGCAAAGCTTACGTCCCAGGGGGCGACTTAAACGGAGACCAAGAGACCCAGTACTTC | CASSKAYVPGGDLNGDQETQYF
TRBJ2-7 | - | TRBV2 | - | TGTGCCAGTAGGACAGCCACCTACGAGCAGTACTTC | CASRTATYEQYF
TRBJ2-7 | TRBD2 | TRBV9 | - | TGTGCCAGCAGCGAGGGACTAGGATCCGACGAGCAGTACTTC | CASSEGLGSDEQYF
TRBJ1-5 | - | TRBV2 | - | TGTGCCAGCAGGGGGGACACGAATCAGCCCCAGCATTTT | CASRGDTNQPQHF
TRBJ2-7 | - | TRBV7-9 | - | TGTGCCAGCAGCTTAGTTCCAGGGGAGGGGACGGACGAGCAGTACTTC | CASSLVPGEGTDEQYF
TRBJ1-3 | - | TRBV30 | few | TGTGCCTGGAGTGTTGGGAACTCTGGAAACACCATATATTTT | CAWSVGNSGNTIYF
TRBJ1-1 | - | TRBV7-2 | - | TGTGCCAGCAGCCTACGGGGGGCCACTGAAGCTTTCTTT | CASSLRGATEAFF
TRBJ1-2 | TRBD1 | TRBV9 | - | TGTGCCAGCAGCGGGGGGACAGGAAGTCCATATGGCTACACCTTC | CASSGGTGSPYGYTF
TRBJ2-1 | - | TRBV2 | - | TGTGCCAGCAGGACGAGCGGAAGCTCCTACAATGAGCAGTTCTTC | CASRTSGSSYNEQFF
TRBJ2-7 | - | TRBV25-1 | - | TGTGCCAGCAGTGAGGTGGGGTCGGCCTACGAGCAGTACTTC | CASSEVGSAYEQYF
TRBJ2-1 | TRBD1 | TRBV27 | - | TGTGCCTCCGGACAGGGTACTACGTTTGAGTTCTTC | CASGQGTTFEFF
TRBJ2-5 | - | TRBV2 | - | TGTGCCAGCAGTGAAGCAGAGACCCAGTACTTC | CASSEAETQYF
TRBJ2-1 | TRBD2 | TRBV7-8 | - | TGTGCCAGCAGCTTGGGTAGCGGGAGGCGCAATGAGCAGTTCTTC | CASSLGSGRRNEQFF
TRBJ2-1 | - | TRBV5-1 | - | TGCGCCAGCAGCTTGCAGTCTCTGAGACACAATGAGCAGTTCTTC | CASSLQSLRHNEQFF
TRBJ2-1 | - | TRBV10-3 | - | TGTGCCATCAGTGAGGAGGGGTGGGAGCAGTTCTTC | CAISEEGWEQFF
TRBJ2-7 | - | TRBV28 | - | TGTGCCAGCGGATCAAACTTCGGCAGGAGCTCCTACGAGCAGTACTTC | CASGSNFGRSSYEQYF
TRBJ2-5 | - | TRBV7-2 | - | TGTGCCAGCAGCTCAACGAGTCTAGCCGAAGAGACCCAGTACTTC | CASSSTSLAEETQYF
TRBJ1-2 | - | TRBV28 | - | TGTGCCAGCAGTCCTCCGACAGGAGGAAACTATGGCTACACCTTC | CASSPPTGGNYGYTF